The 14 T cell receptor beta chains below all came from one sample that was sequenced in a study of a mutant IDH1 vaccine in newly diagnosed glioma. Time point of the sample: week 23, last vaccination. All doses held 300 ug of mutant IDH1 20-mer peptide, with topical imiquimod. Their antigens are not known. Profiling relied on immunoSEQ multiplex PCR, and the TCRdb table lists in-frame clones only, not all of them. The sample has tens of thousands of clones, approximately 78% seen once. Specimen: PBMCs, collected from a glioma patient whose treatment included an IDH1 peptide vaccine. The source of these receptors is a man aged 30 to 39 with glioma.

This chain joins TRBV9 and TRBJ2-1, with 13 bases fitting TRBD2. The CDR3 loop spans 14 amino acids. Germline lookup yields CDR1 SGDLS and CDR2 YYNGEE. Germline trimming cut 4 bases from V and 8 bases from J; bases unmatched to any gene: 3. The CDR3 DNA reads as TGTGCCAGCAGCCGGACTAGCGGGAGTGATGAGCAGTTCTTC. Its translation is CASSRTSGSDEQFF.

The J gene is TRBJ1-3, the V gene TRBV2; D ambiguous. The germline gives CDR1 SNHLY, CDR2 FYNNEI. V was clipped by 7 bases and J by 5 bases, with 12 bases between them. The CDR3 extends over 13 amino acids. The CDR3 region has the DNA TGTGCCAGCACCCGCTCCTTCCGAAACACCATATATTTT. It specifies CASTRSFRNTIYF.

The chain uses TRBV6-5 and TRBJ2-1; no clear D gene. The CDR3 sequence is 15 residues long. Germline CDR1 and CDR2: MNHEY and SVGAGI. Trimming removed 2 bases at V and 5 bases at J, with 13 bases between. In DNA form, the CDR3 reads TGTGCCAGCAGTTACGTGGGGAAATGGGACAATGAGCAGTTCTTC. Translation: CASSYVGKWDNEQFF.

In DNA, the CDR3 is TGTGCCACCAGCACCATCAGCGGGGGAAGAGGGAACACTGAAGCTTTCTTT. Amino acid sequence: CATSTISGGRGNTEAFF. The gene calls are TRBV15 and TRBJ1-1; a possible D gene is TRBD1 (5 bases). V lost 4 bases to trimming and J lost 1 base, with 19 bases between them. Germline loops: CDR1 LNHNV, CDR2 YYDKDF (reference sequence). CDR3 length equals 17 residues.

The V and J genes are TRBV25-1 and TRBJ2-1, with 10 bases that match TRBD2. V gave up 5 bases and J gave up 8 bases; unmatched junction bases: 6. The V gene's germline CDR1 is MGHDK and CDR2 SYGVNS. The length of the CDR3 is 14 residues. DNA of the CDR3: TGTGCCAGCAGTTACGGACTAGCGGTCTATGAGCAGTTCTTC. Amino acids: CASSYGLAVYEQFF.

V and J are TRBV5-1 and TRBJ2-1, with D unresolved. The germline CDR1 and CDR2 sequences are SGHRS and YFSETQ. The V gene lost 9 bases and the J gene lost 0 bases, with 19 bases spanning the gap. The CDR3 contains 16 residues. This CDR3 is CATIPRNSSSYNEQFF. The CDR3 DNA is TGCGCCACCATCCCTCGCAATTCAAGCTCCTACAATGAGCAGTTCTTC.

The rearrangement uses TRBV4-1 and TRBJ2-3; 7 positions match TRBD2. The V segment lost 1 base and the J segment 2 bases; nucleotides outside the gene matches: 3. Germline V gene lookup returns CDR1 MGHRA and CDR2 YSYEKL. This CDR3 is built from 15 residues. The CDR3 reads CASSQVLAVTDTQYF. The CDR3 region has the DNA TGCGCCAGCAGCCAAGTCCTAGCGGTCACAGATACGCAGTATTTT.

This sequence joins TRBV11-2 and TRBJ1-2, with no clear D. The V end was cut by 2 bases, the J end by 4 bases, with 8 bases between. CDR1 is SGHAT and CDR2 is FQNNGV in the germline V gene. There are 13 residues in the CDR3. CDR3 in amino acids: CASSLSVVYGYTF. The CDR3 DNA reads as TGTGCCAGCAGCTTATCGGTGGTCTATGGCTACACCTTC.

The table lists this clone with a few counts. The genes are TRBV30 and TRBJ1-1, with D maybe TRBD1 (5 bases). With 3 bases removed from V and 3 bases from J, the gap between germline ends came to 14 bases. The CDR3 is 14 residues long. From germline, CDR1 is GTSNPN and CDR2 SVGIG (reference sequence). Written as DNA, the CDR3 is TGTGCCTGGAGACTCGGGGGGTCGTACACTGAAGCTTTCTTT. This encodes CAWRLGGSYTEAFF. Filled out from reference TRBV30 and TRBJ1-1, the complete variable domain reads SQTIHQWPATLVQPVGSPLSLECTVEGTSNPNLYWYRQAAGRGLQLLFYSVGIGQISSEVPQNLSASRPQDRQFILSSKKLLLSDSGFYLCAWRLGGSYTEAFFGQGTRLTVV.

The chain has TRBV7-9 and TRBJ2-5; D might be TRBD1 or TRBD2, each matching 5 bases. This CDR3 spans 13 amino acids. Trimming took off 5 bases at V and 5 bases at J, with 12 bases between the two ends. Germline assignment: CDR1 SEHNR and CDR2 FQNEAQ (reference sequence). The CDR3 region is CASSPEWGETQYF. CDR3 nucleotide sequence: TGTGCCAGCAGCCCGGAGTGGGGGGAGACCCAGTACTTC.

DNA for the CDR3: TGTGCCAGCAGCTCAAGAAAGACTAGCGGGGATAACAATGAGCAGTTCTTC. This sequence encodes CASSSRKTSGDNNEQFF. This chain uses TRBV7-6 with TRBJ2-1; 11 positions agree with TRBD2. Trimming at V came to 4 bases and at J to 5 bases, leaving 10 bases not matched to a gene. The CDR3 covers 17 residues. Germline loops: CDR1 SGHVS, CDR2 FNYEAQ.

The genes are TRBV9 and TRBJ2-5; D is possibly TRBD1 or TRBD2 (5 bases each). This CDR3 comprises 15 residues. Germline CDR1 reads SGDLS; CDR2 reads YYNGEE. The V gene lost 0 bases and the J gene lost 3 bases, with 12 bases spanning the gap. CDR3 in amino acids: CASSVDGGLEETQYF. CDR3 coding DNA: TGTGCCAGCAGCGTAGATGGGGGATTAGAAGAGACCCAGTACTTC. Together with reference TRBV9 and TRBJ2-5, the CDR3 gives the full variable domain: DSGVTQTPKHLITATGQRVTLRCSPRSGDLSVYWYQQSLDQGLQFLIQYYNGEERAKGNILERFSAQQFPDLHSELNLSSLELGDSALYFCASSVDGGLEETQYFGPGTRLLVL.

The CDR3 sequence is CAISEWTSGRTPAGELFF. CDR3 DNA sequence: TGTGCCATCAGTGAGTGGACTAGCGGGAGGACCCCCGCCGGGGAGCTGTTTTTT. This chain joins TRBV10-3 and TRBJ2-2, with TRBD2 identical over 14 bases. The length of the CDR3 is 18 residues. V lost 1 base, J lost 6 bases, and 7 bases stayed unmatched. CDR1 and CDR2 (germline): ENHRY, SYGVKD.

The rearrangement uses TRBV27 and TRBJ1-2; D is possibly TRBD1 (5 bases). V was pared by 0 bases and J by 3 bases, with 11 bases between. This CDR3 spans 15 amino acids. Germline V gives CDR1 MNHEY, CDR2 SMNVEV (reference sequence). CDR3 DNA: TGTGCCAGCAGTTTATCGACCCAGGGATACTATGGCTACACCTTC. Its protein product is CASSLSTQGYYGYTF.